The present T cell receptor beta chain was sequenced within a study of cytomegalovirus exposure and HLA in healthy donors. The CDR3 has 15 amino acids. Trimming took 6 bases from V and 2 from J; bases not matched to a gene: 9. The V gene's germline CDR1 is MNHNS and CDR2 SASEGT. The study's findings and limits: Roughly 170 TCR beta chains were listed as cytomegalovirus-associated. Near-uniform donor sequencing depth was presumed by presence/absence analyses. Later analysis demonstrated an association between a missense DCLRE1C variant and TCR beta V- and J-gene trimming.

Primers: 60 Vbeta forward and 13 Jbeta reverse. Under the authors' procedure: A follow-up analysis tallied about 80 million unique TCR beta chains, about 11 million shared. TCRdb's copy holds only in-frame clones and misses some; the assay was immunoSEQ multiplex PCR. V, J and clone size are those of that table, while D and trimming were read from the DNA. The sample consists of about 190,000 clones, roughly 13% of them appearing once. Comments on this clone: The target antigen is unknown.

The gene calls are TRBV6-1 and TRBJ2-7, with TRBD1 matching over 8 bases. The receptor's source is a man between 50 and 59 years old in good health and CMV-seropositive. Sequencing input: PBMCs. CDR3 DNA: TGTGCCAGCAGGGTCGGCCAGGGGGCCCCCTACGAGCAGTACTTC. Amino acids: CASRVGQGAPYEQYF.